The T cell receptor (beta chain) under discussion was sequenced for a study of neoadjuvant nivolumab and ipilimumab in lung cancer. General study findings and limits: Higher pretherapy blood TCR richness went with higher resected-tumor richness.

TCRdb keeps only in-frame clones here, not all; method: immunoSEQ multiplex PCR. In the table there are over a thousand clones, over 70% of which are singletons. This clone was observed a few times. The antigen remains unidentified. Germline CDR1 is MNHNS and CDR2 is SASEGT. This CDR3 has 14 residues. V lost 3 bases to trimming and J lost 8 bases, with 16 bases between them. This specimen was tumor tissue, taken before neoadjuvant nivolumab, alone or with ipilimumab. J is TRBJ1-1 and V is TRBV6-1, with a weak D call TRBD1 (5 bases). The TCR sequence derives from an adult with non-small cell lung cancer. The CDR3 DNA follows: TGTGCCAGCAGTGAGCTTCTCCGGGACCTCGAAGCTTTCTTT. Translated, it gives CASSELLRDLEAFF.